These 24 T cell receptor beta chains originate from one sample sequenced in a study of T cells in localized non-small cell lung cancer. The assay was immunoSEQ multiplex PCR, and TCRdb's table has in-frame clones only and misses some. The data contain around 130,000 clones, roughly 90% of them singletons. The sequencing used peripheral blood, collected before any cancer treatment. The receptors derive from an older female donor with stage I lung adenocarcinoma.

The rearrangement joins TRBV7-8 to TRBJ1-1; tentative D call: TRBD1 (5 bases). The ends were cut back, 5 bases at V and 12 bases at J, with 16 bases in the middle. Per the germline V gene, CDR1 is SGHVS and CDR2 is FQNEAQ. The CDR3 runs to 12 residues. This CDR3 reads CASSLWDRASFF. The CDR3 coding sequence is TGTGCCAGCAGCCTATGGGACCGAGCTTCTTTCTTT.

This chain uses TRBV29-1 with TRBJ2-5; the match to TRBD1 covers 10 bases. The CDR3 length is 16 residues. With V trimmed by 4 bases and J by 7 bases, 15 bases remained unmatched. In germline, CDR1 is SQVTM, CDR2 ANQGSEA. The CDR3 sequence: CSVGQGASSVAGTQYF. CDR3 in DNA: TGCAGCGTTGGACAGGGGGCGTCTAGCGTGGCCGGGACCCAGTACTTC.

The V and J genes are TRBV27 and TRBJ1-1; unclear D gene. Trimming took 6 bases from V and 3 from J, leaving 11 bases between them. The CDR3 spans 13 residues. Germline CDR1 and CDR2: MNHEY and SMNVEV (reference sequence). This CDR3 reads CASRTPSYTEAFF. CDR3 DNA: TGTGCCAGCAGAACACCATCCTACACTGAAGCTTTCTTT.

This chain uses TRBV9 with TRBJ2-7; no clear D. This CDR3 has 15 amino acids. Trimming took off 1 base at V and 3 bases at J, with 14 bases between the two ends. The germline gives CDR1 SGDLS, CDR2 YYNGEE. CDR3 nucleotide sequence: TGTGCCAGCAGCGTACACGACCGGACGAGCTACGAGCAGTACTTC. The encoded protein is CASSVHDRTSYEQYF.

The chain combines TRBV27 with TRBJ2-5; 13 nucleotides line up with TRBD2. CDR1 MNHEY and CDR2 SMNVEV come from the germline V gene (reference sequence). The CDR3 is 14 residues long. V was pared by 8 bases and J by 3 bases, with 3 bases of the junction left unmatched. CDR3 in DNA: TGTGCCAGCCGAGGACTAGCGGGAGAAGAGACCCAGTACTTC. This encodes CASRGLAGEETQYF.

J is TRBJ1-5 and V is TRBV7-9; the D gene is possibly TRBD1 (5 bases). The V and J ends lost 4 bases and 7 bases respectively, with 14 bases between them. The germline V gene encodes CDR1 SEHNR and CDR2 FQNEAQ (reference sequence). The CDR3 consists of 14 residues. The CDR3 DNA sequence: TGTGCCAGCAGCTCTATGGGACGGGGACAGCCCCAGCATTTT. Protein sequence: CASSSMGRGQPQHF.

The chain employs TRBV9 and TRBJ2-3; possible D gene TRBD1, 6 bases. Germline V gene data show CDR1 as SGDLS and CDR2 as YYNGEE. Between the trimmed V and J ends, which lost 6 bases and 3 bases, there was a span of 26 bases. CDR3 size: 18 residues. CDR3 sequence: CASTLGGQSLTGTDTQYF. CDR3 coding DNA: TGTGCCAGCACCCTAGGTGGACAGAGCCTAACAGGGACAGATACGCAGTATTTT.

The CDR3 DNA sequence: TGTGCCAGTGCCCCCACAGATTACTATGGCTACACCTTC. Translating it yields CASAPTDYYGYTF. This chain links TRBV19 with TRBJ1-2; D unresolved. There are 13 residues in the CDR3. Looked up from germline, CDR1 is LNHDA and CDR2 is SQIVND (reference sequence). Trimming took 8 bases from V and 3 from J, leaving 13 bases between them.

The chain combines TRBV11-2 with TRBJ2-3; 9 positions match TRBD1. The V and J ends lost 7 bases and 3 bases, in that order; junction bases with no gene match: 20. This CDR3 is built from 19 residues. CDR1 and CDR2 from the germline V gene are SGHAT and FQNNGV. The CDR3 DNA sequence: TGTGCCAGCAAAAACTTCGGGACAGGGCGCTTGGGGGTGACAGATACGCAGTATTTT. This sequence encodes CASKNFGTGRLGVTDTQYF.

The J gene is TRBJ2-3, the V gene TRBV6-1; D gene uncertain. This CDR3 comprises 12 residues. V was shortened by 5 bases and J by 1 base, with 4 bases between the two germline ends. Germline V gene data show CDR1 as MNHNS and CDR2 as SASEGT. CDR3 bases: TGTGCCAGCAGTCAGGGCACAGATACGCAGTATTTT. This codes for CASSQGTDTQYF.

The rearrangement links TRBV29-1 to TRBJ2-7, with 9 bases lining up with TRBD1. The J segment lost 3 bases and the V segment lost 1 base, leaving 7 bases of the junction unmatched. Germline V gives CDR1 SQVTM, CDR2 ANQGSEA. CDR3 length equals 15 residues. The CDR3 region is CSVEGDRERGYEQYF. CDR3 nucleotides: TGCAGCGTTGAAGGGGACAGGGAAAGGGGCTACGAGCAGTACTTC.

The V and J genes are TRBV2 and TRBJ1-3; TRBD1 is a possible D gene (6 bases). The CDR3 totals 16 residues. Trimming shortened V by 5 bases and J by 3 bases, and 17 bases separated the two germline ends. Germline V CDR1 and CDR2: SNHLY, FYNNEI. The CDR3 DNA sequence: TGTGCCAGCAGTCAGAGGGGGGGGCCCTTTGGAAACACCATATATTTT. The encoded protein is CASSQRGGPFGNTIYF. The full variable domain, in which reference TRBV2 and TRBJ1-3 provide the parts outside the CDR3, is EPEVTQTPSHQVTQMGQEVILRCVPISNHLYFYWYRQILGQKVEFLVSFYNNEISEKSEIFDDQFSVERPDGSNFTLKIRSTKLEDSAMYFCASSQRGGPFGNTIYFGEGSWLTVV.

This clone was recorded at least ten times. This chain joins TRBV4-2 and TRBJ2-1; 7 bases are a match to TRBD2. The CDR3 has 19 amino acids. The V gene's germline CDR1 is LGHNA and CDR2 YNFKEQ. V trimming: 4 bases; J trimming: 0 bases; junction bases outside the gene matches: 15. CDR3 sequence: CASSRSLAGALSSYNEQFF. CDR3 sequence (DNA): TGTGCCAGCAGCCGGAGCCTGGCGGGAGCCCTCAGCTCCTACAATGAGCAGTTCTTC.

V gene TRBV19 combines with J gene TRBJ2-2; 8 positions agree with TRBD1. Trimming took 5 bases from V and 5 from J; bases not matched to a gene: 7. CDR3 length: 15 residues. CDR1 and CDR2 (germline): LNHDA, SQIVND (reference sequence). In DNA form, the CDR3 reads TGTGCCAGTAGTTCCAGGGGGCGAGGGACCGGGGAGCTGTTTTTT. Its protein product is CASSSRGRGTGELFF.

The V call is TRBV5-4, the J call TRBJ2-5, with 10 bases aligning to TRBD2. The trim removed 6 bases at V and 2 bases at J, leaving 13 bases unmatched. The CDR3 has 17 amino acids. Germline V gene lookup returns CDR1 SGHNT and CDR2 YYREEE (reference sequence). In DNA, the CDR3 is TGTGCCAGCACCGACTCGAAAGCGGGAGGGCTTCAAGAGACCCAGTACTTC. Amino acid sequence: CASTDSKAGGLQETQYF. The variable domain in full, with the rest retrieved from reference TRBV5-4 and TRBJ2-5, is ETGVTQSPTHLIKTRGQQVTLRCSSQSGHNTVSWYQQALGQGPQFIFQYYREEENGRGNFPPRFSGLQFPNYSSELNVNALELDDSALYLCASTDSKAGGLQETQYFGPGTRLLVL.

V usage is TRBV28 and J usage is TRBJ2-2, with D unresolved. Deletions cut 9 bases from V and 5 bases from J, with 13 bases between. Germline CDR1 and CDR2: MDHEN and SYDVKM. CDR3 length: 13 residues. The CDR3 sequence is CASGLVFTGELFF. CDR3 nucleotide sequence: TGTGCCAGTGGGTTAGTGTTTACCGGGGAGCTGTTTTTT.

The CDR3 DNA follows: TGTGCCAGCAGCGACGGAGCGGGCGGCGAGACCCAGTACTTC. Protein: CASSDGAGGETQYF. The V call is TRBV9, the J call TRBJ2-5, with D tentatively TRBD2 (6 bases). The V gene's germline CDR1 is SGDLS and CDR2 YYNGEE. Trimming left V 3 bases short and J 5 bases short, with 14 bases between. The CDR3 runs to 14 residues.

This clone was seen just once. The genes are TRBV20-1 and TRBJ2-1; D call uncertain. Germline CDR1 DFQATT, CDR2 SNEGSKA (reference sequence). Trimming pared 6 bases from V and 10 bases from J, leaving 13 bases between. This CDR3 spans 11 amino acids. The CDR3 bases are TGCAGTGCGGGGTCTCCTGGCGAGCAGTTCTTC. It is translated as CSAGSPGEQFF.

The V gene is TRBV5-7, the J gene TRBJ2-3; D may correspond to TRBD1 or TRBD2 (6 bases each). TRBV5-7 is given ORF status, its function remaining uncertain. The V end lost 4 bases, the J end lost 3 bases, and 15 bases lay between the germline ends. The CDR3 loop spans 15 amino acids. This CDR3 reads CASSMGGLSTDTQYF. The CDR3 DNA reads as TGTGCCAGCAGCATGGGGGGCTTGTCGACAGATACGCAGTATTTT.

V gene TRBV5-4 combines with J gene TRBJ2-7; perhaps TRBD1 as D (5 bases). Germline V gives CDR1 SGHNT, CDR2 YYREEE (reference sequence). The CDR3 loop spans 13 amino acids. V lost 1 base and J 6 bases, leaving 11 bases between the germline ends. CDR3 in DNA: TGTGCCAGCAGCTTGCCACAGGCCATCGAGCAGTACTTC. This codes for CASSLPQAIEQYF.

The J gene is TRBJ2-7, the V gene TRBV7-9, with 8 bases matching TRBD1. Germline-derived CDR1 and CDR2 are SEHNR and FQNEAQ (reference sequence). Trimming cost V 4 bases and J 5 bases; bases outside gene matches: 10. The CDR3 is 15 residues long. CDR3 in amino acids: CASSSRDRGVNEQYF. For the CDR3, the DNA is TGTGCCAGCAGCTCGAGAGACAGGGGCGTCAACGAGCAGTACTTC.

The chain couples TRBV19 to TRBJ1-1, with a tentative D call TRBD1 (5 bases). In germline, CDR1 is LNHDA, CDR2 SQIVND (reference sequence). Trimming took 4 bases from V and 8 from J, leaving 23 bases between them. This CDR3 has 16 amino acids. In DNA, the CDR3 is TGTGCCAGTAGTAGGGGGGGAATCGACACGGCTAAGGAAGCTTTCTTT. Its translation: CASSRGGIDTAKEAFF. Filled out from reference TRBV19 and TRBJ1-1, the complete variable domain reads DGGITQSPKYLFRKEGQNVTLSCEQNLNHDAMYWYRQDPGQGLRLIYYSQIVNDFQKGDIAEGYSVSREKKESFPLTVTSAQKNPTAFYLCASSRGGIDTAKEAFFGQGTRLTVV.

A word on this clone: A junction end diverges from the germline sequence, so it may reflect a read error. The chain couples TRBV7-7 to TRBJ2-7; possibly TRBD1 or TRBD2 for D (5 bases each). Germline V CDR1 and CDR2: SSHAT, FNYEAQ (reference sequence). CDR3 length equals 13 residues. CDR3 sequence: CASSSWGSYEQYF. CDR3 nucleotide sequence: TGTGCTAGCAGCTCGTGGGGGTCCTACGAGCAGTACTTC.

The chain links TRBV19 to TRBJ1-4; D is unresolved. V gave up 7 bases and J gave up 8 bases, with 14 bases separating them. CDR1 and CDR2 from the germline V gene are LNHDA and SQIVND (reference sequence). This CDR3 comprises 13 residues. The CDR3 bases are TGTGCCAGTATAGGCGTTGAAAGCGAAAAACTGTTTTTT. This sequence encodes CASIGVESEKLFF.